This TCR beta chain was identified in a study of T cells in Graves' hyperthyroidism and ophthalmopathy. Points from the study as a whole: Ophthalmopathy got predicted by the model a median around 6.6 months before its onset. In blood, most of the thyroid clonotypes expanded above 0.001 were also present. From stable hyperthyroidism, ophthalmopathy was separated by a 13 V-J model.

Amplification yielded TCR beta CDR3 regions, with RNA transcripts as the source. The HTBI primer set served for first-round RT-PCR of the TCR CDR3. TCRdb reprocessed the multiplex PCR reads with MiXCR, giving one entry per CDR3 protein. Of a few hundred thousand distinct CDR3 sequences in the sample, about 16% were seen once. Many counts were recorded for this clonotype. What it binds is unknown. Together with thyroid ultrasound, orbital computed tomography, serum thyroxine and TRAb, clinical symptoms were used for diagnoses. The CDR3 is made up of 14 amino acids. V lost 6 bases and J 0 bases, leaving 9 bases between the germline ends.

J is TRBJ1-5 and V is TRBV12-3 or TRBV12-4; no reliable D call. Sequenced input: blood. This TCR came from a woman aged 45-65 years with Graves' hyperthyroidism that later progressed to Graves' ophthalmopathy. CDR3 protein: CASSPGSSNQPQHF. DNA for the CDR3: TGTGCCAGCAGCCCGGGGAGTAGCAATCAGCCCCAGCATTTT.